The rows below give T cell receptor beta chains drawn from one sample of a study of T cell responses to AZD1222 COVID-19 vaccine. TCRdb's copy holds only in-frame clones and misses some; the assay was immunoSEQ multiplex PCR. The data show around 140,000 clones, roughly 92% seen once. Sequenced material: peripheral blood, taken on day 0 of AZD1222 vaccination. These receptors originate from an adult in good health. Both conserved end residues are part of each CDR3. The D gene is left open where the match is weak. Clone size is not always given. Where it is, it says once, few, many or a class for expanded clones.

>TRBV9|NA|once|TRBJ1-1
TGTGCCAGCAGCTTAAACTGGAACACTGAAGCTTTCTTT
CASSLNWNTEAFF
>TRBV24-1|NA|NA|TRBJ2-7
TGTGCCACCAGTAACAAGGGATCCTACGAGCAGTACTTC
CATSNKGSYEQYF
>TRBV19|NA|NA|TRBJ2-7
TGTGCCAGTAGTGGCGGCCCCGGCAGGGGTGGCGAGCAGTACTTC
CASSGGPGRGGEQYF
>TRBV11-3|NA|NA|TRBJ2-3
TGTGCCAGCAGCTTAGGACACTACCCCAGCACAGATACGCAGTATTTT
CASSLGHYPSTDTQYF
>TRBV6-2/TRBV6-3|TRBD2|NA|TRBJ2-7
TGTGCCAGCAGTTACTCGGGGGGGAGTTTCGCCTACGAGCAGTACTTC
CASSYSGGSFAYEQYF
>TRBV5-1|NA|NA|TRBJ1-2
TGCGCCAGCAGCTCCATTCCCCTAAGCTATGGCTACACCTTC
CASSSIPLSYGYTF
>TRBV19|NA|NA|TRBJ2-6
TGTGCCAGTAGTATAGATACAGATTCTGGGGCCAACGTCCTGACTTTC
CASSIDTDSGANVLTF
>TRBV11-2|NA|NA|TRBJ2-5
TGTGCCAGCAGCTTTCGAGTCCTGCGGGAGACCCAGTACTTC
CASSFRVLRETQYF
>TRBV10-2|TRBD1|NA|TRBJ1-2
TGCGCCAGCAGTGAGTCACAGGGGCCGGGGTATGGCTACACCTTC
CASSESQGPGYGYTF
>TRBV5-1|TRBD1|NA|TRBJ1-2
TGCGCCAGCAGCTTGGAACAGGGGAGGTATGGCTACACCTTC
CASSLEQGRYGYTF
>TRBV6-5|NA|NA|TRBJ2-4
TGTGCCAGTCGACAACTAGCCAAAAACATTCAGTACTTC
CASRQLAKNIQYF
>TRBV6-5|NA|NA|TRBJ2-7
TGTGCCAGCACTCGAGGGCCAGGGGCTTCCTACGAGCAGTACTTC
CASTRGPGASYEQYF
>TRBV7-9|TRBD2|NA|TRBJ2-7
TGTGCCAGCAACCTAGCGGGAGGGCCAGAGCAGTACTTC
CASNLAGGPEQYF
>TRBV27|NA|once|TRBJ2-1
TGTGCCAGCAGTGACCAGGGTTACAATGAGCAGTTCTTC
CASSDQGYNEQFF
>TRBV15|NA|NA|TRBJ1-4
TGTGCCACCAGCAGAGAAGGGGTAACTAATGAAAAACTGTTTTTT
CATSREGVTNEKLFF
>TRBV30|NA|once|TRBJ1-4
TGTGCCTGGAGTGTACCGAGGGAGTGGGCTGAAAAACTGTTTTTT
CAWSVPREWAEKLFF
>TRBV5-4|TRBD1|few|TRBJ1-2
TGTGCCAGCAGCGCTACAGGGGGCCACTATGGCTACACCTTC
CASSATGGHYGYTF
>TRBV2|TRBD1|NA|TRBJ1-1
TGTGCCAGCAGACGAACAGGGGTGGGTGAAGCTTTCTTT
CASRRTGVGEAFF
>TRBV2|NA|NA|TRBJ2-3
TGTGCCAGCAGCGGCCGAATCGTGGGCACAGATACGCAGTATTTT
CASSGRIVGTDTQYF
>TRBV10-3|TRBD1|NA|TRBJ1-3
TGTGCCATCAGTGAGACCAGGGACAGGGTAGTGGGAAACACCATATATTTT
CAISETRDRVVGNTIYF
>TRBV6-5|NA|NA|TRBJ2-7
TGTGCCAGCAACCGCGCCATCACCTACGAGCAGTACTTC
CASNRAITYEQYF
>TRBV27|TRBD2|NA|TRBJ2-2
TGTGCCAGCAGACGCCTAGCGGACCCGAACACCGGGGAGCTGTTTTTT
CASRRLADPNTGELFF
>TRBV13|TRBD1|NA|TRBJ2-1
TGTGCCAGCAGCTTAGGCGTAGGGGGCGAAAGCAATGAGCAGTTCTTC
CASSLGVGGESNEQFF
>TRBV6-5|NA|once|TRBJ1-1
TGCGGGACCCGGCCACCCCAGAACACTGAAGCTTTCTTT
CGTRPPQNTEAFF
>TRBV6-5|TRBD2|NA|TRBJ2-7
TGTGCCAGCAGCTTAGCGGGAGGGCTTTTCTACGAGCAGTACTTC
CASSLAGGLFYEQYF
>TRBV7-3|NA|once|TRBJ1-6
TGTGCCAGCAGCTGGGGGGCCGAGGGTACCTCACCCCTCCACTTT
CASSWGAEGTSPLHF
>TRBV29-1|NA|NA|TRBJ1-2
TGCAGCGTTGTGGGGACCGACTATGGCTACACCTTC
CSVVGTDYGYTF
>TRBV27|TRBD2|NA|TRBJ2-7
TGTGCCAGCAGTTTATGGCTAGCGGGAGGCCAGTACGAGCAGTACTTC
CASSLWLAGGQYEQYF
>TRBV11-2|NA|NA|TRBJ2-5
TGTGCCAGCAGCGAAAACAGGGCTTACCAAGAGACCCAGTACTTC
CASSENRAYQETQYF
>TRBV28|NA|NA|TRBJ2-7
TGTGCCAGTTGGGGGGCGGGGGCCTACGAGCAGTACTTC
CASWGAGAYEQYF
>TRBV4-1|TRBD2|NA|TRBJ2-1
TGCGCCAGCAGCTTTAGCGGGAGCTCCTACAATGAGCAGTTCTTC
CASSFSGSSYNEQFF
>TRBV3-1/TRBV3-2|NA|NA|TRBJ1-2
TGTGCCAGCAGCCAAGGGCGTGGCGGCGGCTACACCTTC
CASSQGRGGGYTF
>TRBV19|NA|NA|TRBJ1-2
TGTGCCAGTACCATTCGGGGGGCTGGCTACACCTTC
CASTIRGAGYTF
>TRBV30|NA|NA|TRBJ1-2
TGTGCCTGGACAGGGGTGGGCTATGGCTACACCTTC
CAWTGVGYGYTF
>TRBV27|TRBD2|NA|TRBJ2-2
TGTGCCAGCAGTTGGGGCGGGAGACGGACCGGGGAGCTGTTTTTT
CASSWGGRRTGELFF
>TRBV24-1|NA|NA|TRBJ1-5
TGTGCCACCAGTGATTCGGGCAGCGTCAATCAGCCCCAGCATTTT
CATSDSGSVNQPQHF
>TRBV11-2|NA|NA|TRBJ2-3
TGTGCCAGCAGCTTGGGACTGTCAGATACGCAGTATTTT
CASSLGLSDTQYF
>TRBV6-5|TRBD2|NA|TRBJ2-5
TGTGCCAGCAGTTCGGGACTAGCGACACAAGAGACCCAGTACTTC
CASSSGLATQETQYF
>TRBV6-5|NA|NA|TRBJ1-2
TGTGCCAGCAGCGGCTGGACAGTGACGATGGGCTACACCTTC
CASSGWTVTMGYTF
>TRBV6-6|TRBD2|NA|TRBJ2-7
TGTGCCAGCACACTAGCGGGAGGAGGAGGCTACGAGCAGTACTTC
CASTLAGGGGYEQYF
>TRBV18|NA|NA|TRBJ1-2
TGTGCCAGCTCCCCCGACAGGATCCATGGCTACACCTTC
CASSPDRIHGYTF
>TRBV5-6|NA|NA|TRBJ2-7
TGTGCCAGCAGCTCCGGGTCAACCTACGAGCAGTACTTC
CASSSGSTYEQYF
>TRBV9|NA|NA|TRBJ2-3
TGTGCCAGCAGCGTAGAGCGGAGCGATACGCAGTATTTT
CASSVERSDTQYF
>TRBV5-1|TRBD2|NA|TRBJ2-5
TGCGCCAGCAGCCCGACCCGGCTAGCGGGGATGGAGACCCAGTACTTC
CASSPTRLAGMETQYF
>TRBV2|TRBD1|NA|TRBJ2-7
TGTGCCAGCAAGGGGCAGGGGGCCACCTACGAGCAGTACTTC
CASKGQGATYEQYF
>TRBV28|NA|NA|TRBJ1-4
TGTGCCAGCAGTTTAGGGGCAGGGCGGGAAAAACTGTTTTTT
CASSLGAGREKLFF
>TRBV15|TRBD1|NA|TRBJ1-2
TGTGCCACCAGCAGAGATCTTGAGGACAGGAACTATGGCTACACCTTC
CATSRDLEDRNYGYTF
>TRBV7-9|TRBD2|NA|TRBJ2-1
TGTGCCAGCAGCTCCGGGACTAGGGAGCAGTTCTTC
CASSSGTREQFF
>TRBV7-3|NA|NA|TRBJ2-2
TGTGCCAGCACAGAGGCAGCCTCGAACACCGGGGAGCTGTTTTTT
CASTEAASNTGELFF
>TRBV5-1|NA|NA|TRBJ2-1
TGCGCCAGCAGCTTGACAGGGCAAGACTACAATGAGCAGTTCTTC
CASSLTGQDYNEQFF
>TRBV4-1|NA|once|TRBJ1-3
TGCGCCAGCAGCCAAGTGGGTGGGTCTGGAAACACCATATATTTT
CASSQVGGSGNTIYF
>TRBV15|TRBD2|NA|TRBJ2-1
TGTGCCACCAGCAGAATAGCGGGTAGCTCCTACAATGAGCAGTTCTTC
CATSRIAGSSYNEQFF
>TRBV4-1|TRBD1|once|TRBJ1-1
TGCGCCAGCGGCGCGGACAGGGGCACTGAAGCTTTCTTT
CASGADRGTEAFF